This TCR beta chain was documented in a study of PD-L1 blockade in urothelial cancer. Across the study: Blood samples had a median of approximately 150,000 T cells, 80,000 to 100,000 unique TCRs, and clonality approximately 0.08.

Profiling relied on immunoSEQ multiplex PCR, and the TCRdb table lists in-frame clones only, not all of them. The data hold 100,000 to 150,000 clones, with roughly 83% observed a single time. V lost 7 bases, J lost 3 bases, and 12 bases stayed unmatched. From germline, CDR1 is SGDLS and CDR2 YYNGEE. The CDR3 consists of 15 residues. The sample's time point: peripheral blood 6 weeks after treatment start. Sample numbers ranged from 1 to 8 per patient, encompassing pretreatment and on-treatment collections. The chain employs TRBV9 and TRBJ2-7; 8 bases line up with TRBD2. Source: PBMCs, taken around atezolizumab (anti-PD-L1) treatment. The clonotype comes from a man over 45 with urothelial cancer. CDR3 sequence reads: CASPRSTAGVYEQYF. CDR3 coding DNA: TGTGCCAGCCCCCGTAGTACAGCGGGAGTCTACGAGCAGTACTTC.